The 7 T cell receptor beta chains below all came from one sample that was sequenced in a study of OX40 agonist ivuxolimab in advanced cancers. Here immunoSEQ multiplex PCR was the method, and the copy in TCRdb shows in-frame clones only, minus some. This table holds about 83,000 clones, 85% found once. The starting material was CD4+ or CD8+ T cells sorted from blood, obtained in a trial of the OX40 agonist ivuxolimab. These receptors originate from an adult with an advanced solid tumor such as melanoma, head and neck, liver or kidney cancer.

The chain's CDR3 is CASSSGLAFDTQYF. The CDR3 DNA follows: TGTGCCAGCAGCTCCGGACTAGCGTTCGATACGCAGTATTTT. This sequence joins TRBV5-6 and TRBJ2-3; 9 bases align to TRBD2. V lost 3 bases to trimming and J lost 6 bases; unmatched junction nucleotides: 5. The CDR3 consists of 14 residues. Per germline, CDR1 SGHDT and CDR2 YYEEEE.

This chain joins TRBV2 and TRBJ1-2; the D gene is possibly TRBD1 (5 bases). CDR1 is SNHLY and CDR2 is FYNNEI in the germline V gene. V was cut by 1 base and J by 4 bases, with 7 bases left in between. The length of the CDR3 is 13 residues. CDR3: CASSEGRAYGYTF. The CDR3, as DNA: TGTGCCAGCAGTGAAGGCAGGGCCTATGGCTACACCTTC.

V is TRBV5-4 and J is TRBJ1-6, with 11 nucleotides matching TRBD1. V lost 0 bases and J lost 9; bases outside the gene matches: 11. This CDR3 comprises 18 residues. The germline gives CDR1 SGHNT, CDR2 YYREEE (reference sequence). In DNA form, the CDR3 reads TGTGCCAGCAGCTTGGGACAGGACAGGGGGCTCTATGGTTCACCCCTCCACTTT. Protein sequence: CASSLGQDRGLYGSPLHF.

The V and J genes are TRBV5-4 and TRBJ2-3; no firm D call. Germline-derived CDR1 and CDR2 are SGHNT and YYREEE (reference sequence). V was clipped by 3 bases and J by 6 bases, with 14 bases between them. This CDR3 spans 14 amino acids. CDR3 DNA: TGTGCCAGCAGCTCGGAAAGAGCCCGCGATACGCAGTATTTT. Protein: CASSSERARDTQYF.

The chain has TRBV6-6 and TRBJ2-5; TRBD2 matches at 9 bases. CDR3 size: 13 residues. Germline lookup yields CDR1 MNHNY and CDR2 SVGAGI (reference sequence). Trimming removed 4 bases from V and 5 bases from J; junction bases left unmatched: 2. CDR3 sequence: CASSLAGGETQYF. CDR3 sequence (DNA): TGTGCCAGCAGTTTGGCGGGGGGGGAGACCCAGTACTTC.

J is TRBJ2-5 and V is TRBV4-1; 8 bases align to TRBD2. The CDR3 runs 16 residues. Germline assignment: CDR1 MGHRA and CDR2 YSYEKL. Trimming took 0 bases from V and 2 from J; bases not matched to a gene: 5. CDR3 protein: CASSQDFGGGQETQYF. The CDR3 DNA sequence: TGCGCCAGCAGCCAAGATTTCGGGGGGGGGCAAGAGACCCAGTACTTC.

This chain joins TRBV19 and TRBJ1-2; D gene ambiguous. With 7 bases removed from V and 4 bases from J, the gap between germline ends came to 16 bases. The CDR3 contains 14 residues. Germline assignment: CDR1 LNHDA and CDR2 SQIVND (reference sequence). CDR3 sequence: CASTPMVGSYGYTF. CDR3 DNA: TGTGCCAGTACCCCAATGGTCGGGAGCTATGGCTACACCTTC.